This T cell receptor beta chain was retrieved from a study of T cell responses to AZD1222 COVID-19 vaccine. The CDR3 is 16 amino acids. V lost 3 bases to trimming and J lost 5 bases; unmatched junction nucleotides: 8. Per germline, CDR1 SGHRS and CDR2 YFSETQ. A word on this clone: Its antigen is currently unknown.

Measured with immunoSEQ multiplex PCR; TCRdb has only the in-frame clones, and not every one. Of 85,000 to 130,000 clones in the sample, around nine tenths were seen once. Study-wide results and limits: A mostly white British donor set with more females was recruited, and clonal diversity was possibly underestimated. Two AZD1222 doses significantly raised spike-specific TCR breadth and depth over controls. A reported finding is that nearly half of spike-specific TCRs target unmutated variant regions.

The sequencing here drew on peripheral blood, taken on day 0 of AZD1222 vaccination. The clonotype was recovered from an adult in good health. The chain couples TRBV5-1 to TRBJ2-2, with TRBD1 matching over 9 bases. The CDR3 nucleotides are TGCGCCAGCAGCTCCGCCGGGACAGGGAATACCGGGGAGCTGTTTTTT. It encodes CASSSAGTGNTGELFF.